The sequence of this T cell receptor (delta chain) was determined in a study of γδ T cells in repeated Plasmodium falciparum infection. Study-wide background: Malian children with intense seasonal malaria exposure were compared with matched Australian children. Some Malian samples span acute malaria episodes; others come from no-transmission periods.

Sequencing covered both gamma and delta TCR chains per sample. TCRdb re-called the multiplex PCR reads with CATT. The sample contains about 89,000 delta-chain clones, almost 1.5% of which appear only once. This clone occurred a few times. Only one base separates this from a far larger clonotype, so it likely reflects a read error. Different DNA sequences within this sample yield the same CDR3. The material sequenced was gamma-delta T cells from blood. The sequence was collected from a pool of human donors (malaria-infected and uninfected, not separated).

In DNA form, the CDR3 reads TGTGCTCTTCCCGGATACGCTGATAAACTCATCTTT. Translation gives CALPGYADKLIF. The chain employs TRDV1 and TRDJ1, with TRDD3 matching over 7 bases. CDR1 and CDR2 (germline): TSWWSYY, QGS. The CDR3 totals 12 residues. V lost 8 bases to trimming and J lost 5 bases; unmatched junction nucleotides: 5.